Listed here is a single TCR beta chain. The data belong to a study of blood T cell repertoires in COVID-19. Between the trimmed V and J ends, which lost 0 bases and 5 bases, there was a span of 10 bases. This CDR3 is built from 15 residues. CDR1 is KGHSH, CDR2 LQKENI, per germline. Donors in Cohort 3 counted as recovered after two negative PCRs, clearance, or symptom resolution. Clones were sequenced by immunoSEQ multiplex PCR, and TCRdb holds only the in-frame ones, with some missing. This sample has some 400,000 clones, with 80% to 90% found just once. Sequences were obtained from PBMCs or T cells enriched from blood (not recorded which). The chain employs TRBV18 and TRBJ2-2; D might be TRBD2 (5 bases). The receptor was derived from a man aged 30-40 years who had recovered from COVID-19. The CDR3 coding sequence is TGTGCCAGCTCACCACCCCCCATAGCGACCGGGGAGCTGTTTTTT. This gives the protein CASSPPPIATGELFF.